Each of the 14 T cell receptor beta chains below was sequenced from the same sample in a study of control samples from healthy donors and cancer patients. Generated by immunoSEQ multiplex PCR, the TCRdb table keeps only in-frame clones and is missing some. The sample contains 10,000 to 15,000 clones, 85% to 95% of which appear only once. The sequencing sample was made of PBMCs. These receptor sequences come from a man older than 75 with lung cancer.

The V and J genes are TRBV4-1 and TRBJ2-5; TRBD2 matches 8 bases. CDR1 is MGHRA and CDR2 is YSYEKL in the germline V gene. The CDR3 consists of 18 residues. The V and J ends lost 0 bases and 6 bases, in that order; junction bases with no gene match: 15. As DNA, the CDR3 is TGCGCCAGCAGCCAAGAGGGGAGTTGGAGTAGCGGGGACCAGACCCAGTACTTC. It yields the protein CASSQEGSWSSGDQTQYF.

The V and J genes are TRBV28 and TRBJ2-7, with 8 bases fitting TRBD1. Unmatched junction bases numbered 11, after V lost 4 bases and J lost 6 bases. The CDR3 has 15 residues. The germline gives CDR1 MDHEN, CDR2 SYDVKM. The CDR3: CASSSGTGAPLEQYV. The DNA for the CDR3 is TGTGCCAGCAGTTCCGGGACAGGCGCCCCTCTCGAGCAGTACGTC.

The chain couples TRBV7-3 to TRBJ1-1; possible D gene TRBD1, 5 bases. Trimming took 1 base from V and 0 from J, leaving 15 bases between them. Germline CDR1 SGHTA, CDR2 FQGTGA. The CDR3 spans 17 residues. CDR3 bases: TGTGCCAGCAGCTTAAAACCCCCAGGGTTGATGAACACTGAAGCTTTCTTT. It yields the protein CASSLKPPGLMNTEAFF.

V and J are TRBV19 and TRBJ1-2; 7 bases are shared with TRBD1. Germline V gives CDR1 LNHDA, CDR2 SQIVND (reference sequence). V lost 5 bases, J lost 5 bases, and 8 bases stayed unmatched. The CDR3 consists of 14 residues. CDR3 sequence (DNA): TGTGCCAGTAGTCTTCAGGGGGTAGAGTATGGCTACACCTTC. This gives the protein CASSLQGVEYGYTF.

The chain carries TRBV5-1 and TRBJ2-5, with D unresolved. V shed 5 bases and J shed 2 bases, with 16 bases lying between them. Germline V gene lookup returns CDR1 SGHRS and CDR2 YFSETQ. The CDR3 is 15 residues long. The CDR3 nucleotides read TGCGCCAGCAGTATTGGGTCCGTCGTTCAAGAGACCCAGTACTTC. This gives the protein CASSIGSVVQETQYF. Drawing the rest from reference TRBV5-1 and TRBJ2-5, the complete variable domain is KAGVTQTPRYLIKTRGQQVTLSCSPISGHRSVSWYQQTPGQGLQFLFEYFSETQRNKGNFPGRFSGRQFSNSRSEMNVSTLELGDSALYLCASSIGSVVQETQYFGPGTRLLVL.

This rearrangement joins TRBV7-2 to TRBJ1-1, with D hard to call. The CDR3 spans 15 residues. V was shortened by 1 base and J by 0 bases, with 9 bases between the two germline ends. Germline CDR1 is SGHTA and CDR2 is FQGNSA. The CDR3 DNA sequence: TGTGCCAGCAGCTTAGGGTATCTCATGAACACTGAAGCTTTCTTT. Translated, it gives CASSLGYLMNTEAFF.

In nucleotides, the CDR3 is TGTGCCAGTAAGGGACAGGGAGGATCACCCCTCCACTTT. Its protein product is CASKGQGGSPLHF. This chain uses TRBV19 with TRBJ1-6; 9 bases match TRBD1. V gave up 7 bases and J gave up 10 bases; unmatched junction bases: 5. Germline CDR1 reads LNHDA; CDR2 reads SQIVND (reference sequence). The CDR3 is 13 residues long.

This clone was found once. The rearrangement uses TRBV9 and TRBJ1-1; D is ambiguous. V was cut by 5 bases and J by 2 bases, with 10 bases left in between. The germline gives CDR1 SGDLS, CDR2 YYNGEE. The CDR3 spans 13 residues. The CDR3 DNA reads as TGTGCCAGCAGACCACCCGTTAACACTGAAGCTTTCTTT. Amino acids: CASRPPVNTEAFF.

The J gene is TRBJ1-3, the V gene TRBV5-1, with no clear D. Germline V gives CDR1 SGHRS, CDR2 YFSETQ. Trimming shortened V by 0 bases and J by 2 bases, and 9 bases separated the two germline ends. CDR3 length: 15 amino acids. CDR3 coding DNA: TGCGCCAGCAGCTTGGGGACTTCTACTGGAAACACCATATATTTT. This translates into CASSLGTSTGNTIYF.

The chain employs TRBV27 and TRBJ2-3; TRBD1 matches at 12 bases. The junction had 11 bases not matched to a gene; V was cut back by 5 bases and J by 5 bases. The CDR3 runs 17 residues. Looked up from germline, CDR1 is MNHEY and CDR2 is SMNVEV (reference sequence). The CDR3 region has the DNA TGTGCCAGCAGTCCACTAGGGGACAGGGGGCTTAGAGATACGCAGTATTTT. Amino acids: CASSPLGDRGLRDTQYF.

The chain couples TRBV7-2 to TRBJ1-2, with D perhaps matching TRBD1 (6 bases). Germline lookup yields CDR1 SGHTA and CDR2 FQGNSA. This CDR3 contains 16 residues. The germline V and J ends were trimmed by 1 base and 2 bases, with 14 bases remaining between them. The CDR3: CASSLGPDQGNYGYTF. The DNA of the CDR3 is TGTGCCAGCAGCTTAGGTCCGGACCAGGGGAACTATGGCTACACCTTC.

The chain recombines TRBV6-5 with TRBJ1-5, with D unclear. Germline loops: CDR1 MNHEY, CDR2 SVGAGI. Trimming left V 2 bases short and J 3 bases short, with 14 bases between. The CDR3 runs to 16 residues. The chain's CDR3 is CASSYLGVGPNQPQHF. CDR3 bases: TGTGCCAGCAGTTACCTGGGAGTTGGGCCCAATCAGCCCCAGCATTTT.

This chain connects TRBV28 to TRBJ2-1; TRBD2 matches 11 bases. This CDR3 is 17 amino acids long. Germline CDR1 is MDHEN and CDR2 is SYDVKM. J gave up 4 bases and V 2 bases, and 7 bases lay outside the gene matches. CDR3: CASSLRGLAVLYNEQFF. CDR3 DNA: TGTGCCAGCAGTTTAAGGGGACTAGCGGTCTTATACAATGAGCAGTTCTTC.

The gene calls are TRBV7-2 and TRBJ2-7; D gene unclear. Trimming removed 5 bases at V and 4 bases at J, with 15 bases between. The CDR3 has 14 residues. Germline values: CDR1 SGHTA, CDR2 FQGNSA. The CDR3 DNA reads as TGTGCCAGCAGCCTTTCCACACCCGGGTACGAGCAGTACTTC. Translation: CASSLSTPGYEQYF. Combining the CDR3 with reference TRBV7-2 and TRBJ2-7 gives the whole variable domain GAGVSQSPSNKVTEKGKDVELRCDPISGHTALYWYRQSLGQGLEFLIYFQGNSAPDKSGLPSDRFSAERTGGSVSTLTIQRTQQEDSAVYLCASSLSTPGYEQYFGPGTRLTVT.